The clone carrying this T cell receptor (beta chain) was seen ten or more times. This entry is derived from a study of early T cells in non-severe SARS-CoV-2 infection. TCRdb reprocessed the 5' RACE reads with MiXCR, giving one entry per CDR3 protein. The data show fewer than 30,000 distinct CDR3 sequences, 3.5% to 5% seen once. Material: whole blood. This sequence originates from an adult who was a healthcare worker with PCR-confirmed SARS-CoV-2 infection or an uninfected control (not recorded which).

The CDR3 loop is CASSPSTDTQYF. CDR3 DNA sequence: TGTGCCAGCAGTCCATCCACAGATACGCAGTATTTT. V gene TRBV27 combines with J gene TRBJ2-3, with unresolved D. This CDR3 is built from 12 residues. V was cut by 5 bases and J by 2 bases, with 5 bases left in between. CDR1 and CDR2 (germline): MNHEY, SMNVEV (reference sequence).